The clone carrying this TCR beta chain has just a few counts. This entry comes from a study of blood T cells in healthy people across ages. Using a J-beta primer mix together with a sample-barcoded 5' primer, a second PCR was run for roughly 6 to 12 cycles. TCRdb ran MiXCR on the 5' RACE reads and lists one entry per CDR3 protein. This table has 1 million or so distinct CDR3 sequences, under 55% appearing once. The CDR3 contains 14 residues. Germline CDR1 DFQATT, CDR2 SNEGSKA (reference sequence). Trimming took 6 bases from V and 0 from J, leaving 15 bases between them. Sample donors were healthy Caucasian individuals that came from Russia, aged about 6 to 95. Researchers report isolating at least 7 million PBMCs per sample.

Sample: blood. The chain has TRBV20-1 and TRBJ2-7; tentatively, D is TRBD2 (5 bases). The receptor was isolated from a woman in her sixties or seventies in good health. The CDR3 is CSAEGLRSSYEQYF. The CDR3 nucleotides are TGCAGTGCGGAAGGACTTCGGAGCTCCTACGAGCAGTACTTC.